A selection of T cell receptor beta chains follows, all from one sample in a study of blood T cell repertoires in COVID-19. Some clones are missing from TCRdb's copy, which holds only in-frame ones; the method was immunoSEQ multiplex PCR. The sample shows over 150,000 clones, 80% to 90% of them seen only once. Sequenced input: PBMCs or T cells enriched from blood (not recorded which). The origin of the receptors is a man aged 40-49 years who had recovered from COVID-19. The CDR3 runs from the conserved cysteine through the conserved F or W. Fields, in order: V gene, J gene, CDR3 protein.

TRBV21-1,TRBJ2-3,CASSRTGGGTDTQYF
TRBV27,TRBJ2-3,CASSLASGSSGTDTQYF
TRBV6-2/TRBV6-3,TRBJ1-2,CASSYSRGYGYTF
TRBV12-5,TRBJ2-3,CASGLGRTTDTQYF
TRBV28,TRBJ1-6,CASRRRGQGAYGSPLHF
TRBV5-3,TRBJ1-1,CARSLVSERNTEAFF
TRBV7-9,TRBJ2-5,CASISLAETQYF
TRBV2,TRBJ1-1,CASSEWSYLGEGEAGAFF
TRBV7-6,TRBJ2-5,CASSLEPGQQETQYF
TRBV7-9,TRBJ1-6,CATRTGTYNSPLHF
TRBV29-1,TRBJ2-3,CSVGTAGRIVTDTQYF